This note documents a single T cell receptor beta chain sequence. One end of the junction varies from germline; a read error may be responsible. The sample is drawn from a study of blood T cell repertoires in COVID-19. Across the whole study: From T cells, B-cell-depleted T cells, or PBMCs came the material, which was cDNA or gDNA.

CDR1 MNHEY and CDR2 SVGAGI come from the germline V gene. CDR3 length: 13 residues. The authors' processing: Estimated nucleated cell counts came from reference gene primer amplification. Measured with immunoSEQ multiplex PCR; TCRdb has only the in-frame clones, and not every one. The V and J calls and clone size come from that table; D and trimming were worked out from the DNA. Of roughly 460,000 clones listed, about 87% are singletons. The V and J genes are TRBV6-5 and TRBJ2-5; 8 bases agree with TRBD2. The receptor was isolated from a young man with COVID-19, enrolled during active disease. Sequencing used peripheral blood. In DNA form, the CDR3 reads TGTGCCAGCAGTTACGGCGCGGGGGGCCTACCGGACTTC. Protein sequence: CASSYGAGGLPDF.